This T cell receptor beta chain is from a study of post-analysis software for immune sequencing data. General observations from the study: People with multiple sclerosis had a significantly lower normalized Chao1 diversity than controls did. Pronounced co-clustering by F measure was evident among identically batched samples.

Carried by the TCR beta cDNA libraries were unique molecular identifiers. TCRdb processed the PCR reads anew with MiXCR; each CDR3 protein has one entry. Of fewer than 550,000 distinct CDR3 sequences in the sample, roughly 34% were seen once. Comments on this clonotype: What it binds is unknown.

The TCR sequence derives from a girl aged 2-17 years with multiple sclerosis. Sequenced sample: blood.

The CDR3 nucleotides read TGCAGCGTTGAAGTGGGGAGGGGTGCGCAGTATTTT. It encodes CSVEVGRGAQYF. This chain joins TRBV29-1 and TRBJ2-3; 7 nucleotides agree with TRBD2. Per the germline V gene, CDR1 is SQVTM and CDR2 is ANQGSEA. V lost 1 base, J lost 10 bases, and 5 bases stayed unmatched. CDR3 length: 12 amino acids.